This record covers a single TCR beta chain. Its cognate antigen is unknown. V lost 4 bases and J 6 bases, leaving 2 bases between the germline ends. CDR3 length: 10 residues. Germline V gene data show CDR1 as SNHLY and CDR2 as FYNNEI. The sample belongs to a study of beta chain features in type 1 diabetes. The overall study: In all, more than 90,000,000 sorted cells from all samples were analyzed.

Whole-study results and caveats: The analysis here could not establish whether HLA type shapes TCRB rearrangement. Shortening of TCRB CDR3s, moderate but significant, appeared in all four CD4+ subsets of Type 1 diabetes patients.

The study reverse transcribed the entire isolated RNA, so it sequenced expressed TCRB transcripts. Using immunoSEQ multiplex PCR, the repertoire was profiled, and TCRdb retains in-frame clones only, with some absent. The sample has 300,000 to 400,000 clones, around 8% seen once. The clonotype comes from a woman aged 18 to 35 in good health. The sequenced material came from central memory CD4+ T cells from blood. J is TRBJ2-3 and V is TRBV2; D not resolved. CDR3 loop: CASSGDTQYF. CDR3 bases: TGTGCCAGCAGTGGGGATACGCAGTATTTT.